This TCR beta chain came from a study of OX40 agonist ivuxolimab in advanced cancers. Study-level background: The patients received agonistic anti-OX40 (CD134) antibody ivuxolimab. In this trial design, patients received ivuxolimab intravenously at 0.01 to 10 mg/kg every 2 weeks.

TCRdb's table, derived via immunoSEQ multiplex PCR, lists solely in-frame clones and lacks some. The sample includes about 60,000 clones, roughly nine tenths of them seen just once. The V end was cut by 5 bases, the J end by 4 bases, with 11 bases between. The CDR3 consists of 13 residues. Germline V lookup: CDR1 MNHEY, CDR2 SVGAGI. This chain joins TRBV6-5 and TRBJ1-2; D gene unclear. The sequences come from CD4+ or CD8+ T cells sorted from blood, collected in a trial of the OX40 agonist ivuxolimab. This TCR derives from an adult with an advanced solid tumor such as melanoma, head and neck, liver or kidney cancer. CDR3 region: CASSRLDVYGYTF. The DNA of the CDR3 is TGTGCCAGCAGTCGACTAGACGTCTATGGCTACACCTTC.